A single sample gave rise to the 26 T cell receptor beta chains below, sequenced in a study of blood T cell repertoires in COVID-19. TCRdb's copy holds only in-frame clones and misses some; the assay was immunoSEQ multiplex PCR. The top ten clones hold about 2.5% of a sample with 85,000 to 90,000 clones, approximately 89% of them seen once. The material sequenced was peripheral blood. These receptors all stem from a human donor with active COVID-19. The donor label of this sample is uncertain.

The rearrangement links TRBV6-2 or TRBV6-3 to TRBJ1-2; the match to TRBD1 covers 7 bases. The CDR3 is 15 amino acids. CDR1 and CDR2 from the germline V gene are MNHEY and SVGEGT. Trimming took 5 bases from V and 5 from J; bases not matched to a gene: 11. CDR3: CASSADRRREYGYTF. CDR3 in DNA: TGTGCCAGCAGTGCGGACAGGCGAAGAGAGTATGGCTACACCTTC.

The chain employs TRBV12-3 or TRBV12-4 and TRBJ2-5; maybe TRBD1 (6 bases). The CDR3 runs 13 residues. V was pared by 3 bases and J by 6 bases, with 11 bases between. CDR3: CASSFTGIQTQYF. For the CDR3, the DNA is TGTGCCAGCAGTTTTACAGGGATTCAGACCCAGTACTTC.

The chain is built from TRBV21-1 and TRBJ1-5; the DNA was not compared with TRBD1, the D call given in the table. TRBV21-1 is assigned pseudogene status. There are 15 residues in the CDR3. Written as DNA, the CDR3 is TGTGCCAGCAGCAAAGGGACAGGGGGCCTTCAGCCCCAGCATTTT. Translation gives CASSKGTGGLQPQHF.

This clone was detected only once. This sequence joins TRBV5-1 and TRBJ1-5; the match to TRBD1 covers 10 bases. The trim removed 0 bases at V and 0 bases at J, leaving 0 bases unmatched. Germline assignment: CDR1 SGHRS and CDR2 YFSETQ. The CDR3 loop spans 16 amino acids. The CDR3 DNA follows: TGCGCCAGCAGCTTGGGGACAGGGGGTAGCAATCAGCCCCAGCATTTT. Protein: CASSLGTGGSNQPQHF.

The gene calls are TRBV3-1 (or the pseudogene TRBV3-2) and TRBJ2-1, with TRBD2 matching over 8 bases. Germline CDR1 LGHDT, CDR2 YNNKEL (reference sequence). The V and J ends lost 4 bases and 6 bases, in that order; junction bases with no gene match: 5. The CDR3 runs to 14 residues. The chain's CDR3 is CASSRNSGANEQFF. Written as DNA, the CDR3 is TGTGCCAGCAGCCGTAATAGCGGGGCCAATGAGCAGTTCTTC.

The V and J genes are TRBV7-9 and TRBJ1-1; D possibly corresponds to TRBD1 (5 bases). Germline loops: CDR1 SEHNR, CDR2 FQNEAQ (reference sequence). Trimming stripped 2 bases from V and 7 bases from J, with 11 bases between. The CDR3 has 13 amino acids. The CDR3 DNA is TGTGCCAGCAGCTTAACAGGTGAGGTTGAAGCTTTCTTT. Residues: CASSLTGEVEAFF.

In this sample, this clone turned up once. The V gene is TRBV9, the J gene TRBJ1-3; weak D call: TRBD1 (6 bases). Trimming took off 8 bases at V and 4 bases at J, with 19 bases between the two ends. Germline CDR1 reads SGDLS; CDR2 reads YYNGEE. This CDR3 has 15 residues. CDR3 in amino acids: CASGGHSSRGNTIYF. The CDR3 DNA sequence: TGTGCCAGTGGGGGACATAGCTCACGGGGAAACACCATATATTTT.

CDR3 amino acids: CASSRGQLSYEQYF. The CDR3 DNA sequence: TGTGCCAGCAGTCGGGGACAGCTCTCCTACGAGCAGTACTTC. The chain uses TRBV6-5 and TRBJ2-7; 7 nucleotides agree with TRBD1. The germline V gene has CDR1 MNHEY and CDR2 SVGAGI. Trimming removed 5 bases from V and 0 bases from J; junction bases left unmatched: 4. The CDR3 totals 14 residues.

The rearrangement links TRBV7-2 to TRBJ1-6; no reliable D call. The germline CDR1 and CDR2 sequences are SGHTA and FQGNSA. V was cut by 5 bases and J by 0 bases, with 14 bases left in between. CDR3 size: 17 residues. In DNA form, the CDR3 reads TGTGCCAGCAGCGTACAGACCACATTCTCCTATAATTCACCCCTCCACTTT. It is translated as CASSVQTTFSYNSPLHF.

The gene calls are TRBV9 and TRBJ2-5, with D possibly TRBD1 on 5 matching bases. Between the trimmed V and J ends, which lost 2 bases and 5 bases, there was a span of 10 bases. This CDR3 region has 13 residues. Germline assignment: CDR1 SGDLS and CDR2 YYNGEE. CDR3 DNA sequence: TGTGCCAGCAGCGTTGCAGGGTTGGAGACCCAGTACTTC. Residues: CASSVAGLETQYF.

The gene calls are TRBV2 and TRBJ2-1; 7 bases align to TRBD2. The CDR3 loop spans 16 amino acids. Per the germline V gene, CDR1 is SNHLY and CDR2 is FYNNEI. V lost 4 bases to trimming and J lost 8 bases; unmatched junction nucleotides: 14. The CDR3 DNA reads as TGTGCCAGCAGTGGGGGGAGGGACCCAAACCGCGATGAGCAGTTCTTC. Encoded protein: CASSGGRDPNRDEQFF.

This chain connects TRBV5-1 to TRBJ1-2, with 8 bases matching TRBD1. V shed 0 bases, J shed 5 bases, and the junction held 9 bases outside the gene matches. Germline values: CDR1 SGHRS, CDR2 YFSETQ. The CDR3 spans 16 residues. CDR3 coding DNA: TGCGCCAGCAGCTTGGCTCTGGCAGGGGGCGCATATGGCTACACCTTC. Protein sequence: CASSLALAGGAYGYTF.

The rearrangement links TRBV19 to TRBJ1-4, with TRBD1 identical over 8 bases. With 5 bases clipped from V and 4 bases from J, the junction kept 6 bases outside the gene matches. CDR1 is LNHDA, CDR2 SQIVND, per germline (reference sequence). CDR3 length: 15 amino acids. This CDR3 is CASSPGQGYNEKLFF. The DNA of the CDR3 is TGTGCCAGTAGTCCTGGACAGGGCTATAATGAAAAACTGTTTTTT. Looking up the rest from reference TRBV19 and TRBJ1-4 gives the full variable domain: DGGITQSPKYLFRKEGQNVTLSCEQNLNHDAMYWYRQDPGQGLRLIYYSQIVNDFQKGDIAEGYSVSREKKESFPLTVTSAQKNPTAFYLCASSPGQGYNEKLFFGSGTQLSVL.

The chain employs TRBV5-6 and TRBJ2-5; TRBD2 might be the D (6 bases). Per the germline V gene, CDR1 is SGHDT and CDR2 is YYEEEE. The CDR3 runs to 15 residues. Trimming cost V 4 bases and J 4 bases, with 17 bases left between them. DNA for the CDR3: TGTGCCAGCAGCGTACTCCGGGGAGGAGGAGAGACCCAGTACTTC. Amino acids: CASSVLRGGGETQYF.

As for this clone: An end of the junction differs from the germline gene, which may be a read error. V usage is TRBV7-7 and J usage is TRBJ2-2; 8 nucleotides match TRBD1. Germline CDR1 reads SSHAT; CDR2 reads FNYEAQ (reference sequence). The CDR3 totals 16 residues. CDR3 in amino acids: CASSLGGQANTGELFF. The CDR3 DNA follows: TGTGCTAGCAGCTTAGGGGGACAGGCGAACACCGGGGAGCTGTTTTTT.

The rearrangement joins TRBV5-4 to TRBJ1-1, with 7 positions matching TRBD1. The CDR3 loop spans 14 amino acids. V trimming: 4 bases; J trimming: 0 bases; junction bases outside the gene matches: 3. Germline-derived CDR1 and CDR2 are SGHNT and YYREEE (reference sequence). The CDR3 sequence: CASSADRMNTEAFF. In DNA form, the CDR3 reads TGTGCCAGCAGCGCGGACAGGATGAACACTGAAGCTTTCTTT.

This clone occurred once. The chain couples TRBV4-1 to TRBJ2-7; 7 nucleotides match TRBD1. Germline-derived CDR1 and CDR2 are MGHRA and YSYEKL. There are 14 residues in the CDR3. The trim removed 2 bases at V and 5 bases at J, leaving 6 bases unmatched. In DNA form, the CDR3 reads TGCGCCAGCAGCCAAATAGACAGGGTCCACGAGCAGTACTTC. The encoded protein is CASSQIDRVHEQYF.

A single count supports this clone. This chain connects TRBV5-8 to TRBJ1-5, with D maybe TRBD1 (5 bases). Germline V gives CDR1 SGHTS, CDR2 YDEGEE. CDR3 length: 14 amino acids. The V end lost 4 bases, the J end lost 3 bases, and 11 bases lay between the germline ends. Here the CDR3 DNA reads TGTGCCAGCAGCCTCGGGGGGTTCAATCAGCCCCAGCATTTT. Encoded protein: CASSLGGFNQPQHF.

The chain is built from TRBV3-1 (or the pseudogene TRBV3-2) and TRBJ2-2; D is perhaps TRBD2 (7 bases). Per the germline V gene, CDR1 is LGHDT and CDR2 is YNNKEL (reference sequence). V lost 3 bases to trimming and J lost 3 bases, with 11 bases between them. The CDR3 contains 15 residues. The CDR3 nucleotides read TGTGCCAGCAGCCAGGGCGGGGGCGACACCGGGGAGCTGTTTTTT. It yields the protein CASSQGGGDTGELFF.

The gene calls are TRBV7-9 and TRBJ1-3; D unresolved. The germline CDR1 and CDR2 sequences are SEHNR and FQNEAQ (reference sequence). Trimming cost V 5 bases and J 1 base, with 3 bases left between them. This CDR3 contains 12 residues. The CDR3 loop reads CASSPSGNTIYF. DNA of the CDR3: TGTGCCAGCAGCCCATCTGGAAACACCATATATTTT.

This chain connects TRBV7-9 to TRBJ1-4; TRBD1 matches 9 bases. This CDR3 is 16 amino acids long. With 4 bases clipped from V and 7 bases from J, the junction kept 10 bases outside the gene matches. Germline CDR1 reads SEHNR; CDR2 reads FQNEAQ (reference sequence). CDR3 sequence: CASSSGTGTVGEKLFF. CDR3 in DNA: TGTGCCAGCAGCTCCGGGACAGGGACCGTCGGTGAAAAACTGTTTTTT. Variable domain in full (rest from reference TRBV7-9 and TRBJ1-4): DTGVSQNPRHKITKRGQNVTFRCDPISEHNRLYWYRQTLGQGPEFLTYFQNEAQLEKSRLLSDRFSAERPKGSFSTLEIQRTEQGDSAMYLCASSSGTGTVGEKLFFGSGTQLSVL.

This chain joins TRBV7-6 and TRBJ2-2; no clear D gene. This CDR3 spans 15 amino acids. CDR1 and CDR2 from the germline V gene are SGHVS and FNYEAQ. V dropped 5 bases and J dropped 8 bases, with 18 bases sitting between them. The CDR3: CASSLPYQNRGELFF. Written as DNA, the CDR3 is TGTGCCAGCAGCCTACCTTATCAAAATCGTGGGGAGCTGTTTTTT.

The chain joins TRBV19 to TRBJ2-3; D is ambiguous. Germline V gene lookup returns CDR1 LNHDA and CDR2 SQIVND (reference sequence). Trimming took 10 bases from V and 6 from J, leaving 11 bases between them. The CDR3 extends over 11 amino acids. CDR3 nucleotides: TGTGCCACCCTTCGAGGTGATACGCAGTATTTT. Protein sequence: CATLRGDTQYF.

The chain combines TRBV9 with TRBJ2-1, with 9 bases fitting TRBD2. From germline, CDR1 is SGDLS and CDR2 YYNGEE. The CDR3 has 17 amino acids. The V and J ends lost 4 bases and 0 bases, in that order; junction bases with no gene match: 8. The CDR3: CASSRGLAGSSYNEQFF. The CDR3 bases are TGTGCCAGCAGCCGGGGGCTAGCGGGAAGCTCCTACAATGAGCAGTTCTTC.

This clone has just a few counts. This chain connects TRBV5-1 to TRBJ2-5; 8 nucleotides match TRBD2. Germline V lookup: CDR1 SGHRS, CDR2 YFSETQ. V lost 7 bases, J lost 4 bases, and 12 bases stayed unmatched. There are 15 residues in the CDR3. The CDR3 loop reads CASLGGAGVTETQYF. The CDR3, as DNA: TGCGCCAGCTTGGGAGGAGCGGGGGTTACAGAGACCCAGTACTTC.

The chain couples TRBV5-4 to TRBJ2-2; D is perhaps TRBD1 (6 bases). Germline-derived CDR1 and CDR2 are SGHNT and YYREEE (reference sequence). This CDR3 is 13 amino acids long. Trimming shortened V by 2 bases and J by 5 bases, and 7 bases separated the two germline ends. The CDR3 DNA reads as TGTGCCAGCAGCTTTGGACAGACCGGGGAGCTGTTTTTT. The encoded protein is CASSFGQTGELFF.